Below are 20 T cell receptor beta chains sequenced from a single sample in a study of T cells in Graves' hyperthyroidism and ophthalmopathy. RNA transcripts served as the template for amplifying TCR beta CDR3 regions. TCR CDR3 regions were first amplified by RT-PCR with HTBI primers. TCRdb called the multiplex PCR reads again in MiXCR, with one record for every CDR3 protein. Counted here are hundreds of thousands of distinct CDR3 sequences, about 15% occurring once; the ten biggest clones make up about an eighth. Sequencing input: blood. The receptors were gathered from a woman in her forties or fifties with Graves' ophthalmopathy.

The CDR3 nucleotides read TGTGCCAGCAGTAGCTTGCGCGGGGAACCCTACGAGCAGTACTTC. It translates to CASSSLRGEPYEQYF. The genes are TRBV2 and TRBJ2-7, with D possibly matching TRBD2 (6 bases). CDR1 and CDR2 from the germline V gene are SNHLY and FYNNEI. This CDR3 is 15 amino acids long. V lost 5 bases to trimming and J lost 2 bases, with 16 bases between them.

This clonotype was detected ten times or more. V usage is TRBV2 and J usage is TRBJ2-1; D unclear. This CDR3 is built from 15 residues. Per germline, CDR1 SNHLY and CDR2 FYNNEI. The V and J ends lost 2 bases and 7 bases respectively, with 15 bases between them. Here the CDR3 reads CASSERVFKSNEQFF. CDR3 DNA: TGTGCCAGCAGTGAAAGGGTTTTTAAGTCGAATGAGCAGTTCTTC.

At least ten counts were recorded for this clonotype. The chain is built from TRBV13 and TRBJ1-3, with D possibly matching TRBD1 (5 bases). This CDR3 is 18 amino acids long. Trimming left V 5 bases short and J 5 bases short, with 25 bases between. CDR1 PRHDT and CDR2 FYEKMQ come from the germline V gene (reference sequence). This CDR3 reads CASSQSEGVGQGRNTIYF. CDR3 in DNA: TGTGCCAGCAGCCAGTCAGAAGGGGTGGGGCAGGGAAGAAACACCATATATTTT.

This clonotype was detected ten times or more. The chain employs TRBV5-1 and TRBJ2-1; the match to TRBD2 covers 12 bases. The CDR3 spans 16 residues. With 4 bases clipped from V and 8 bases from J, the junction kept 10 bases outside the gene matches. The germline V gene encodes CDR1 SGHRS and CDR2 YFSETQ. The chain's CDR3 is CASSRRTSGTGDEQFF. In DNA, the CDR3 is TGCGCCAGCAGCCGCCGGACTAGCGGGACGGGCGATGAGCAGTTCTTC.

In its sample, this clonotype was seen many times. J is TRBJ1-1 and V is TRBV5-1; D ambiguous. The CDR3 consists of 12 residues. The germline V and J ends were trimmed by 2 bases and 7 bases, with 9 bases remaining between them. Germline lookup yields CDR1 SGHRS and CDR2 YFSETQ. The CDR3, as DNA: TGCGCCAGCAGCTTAAATGGAGGTGAAGCTTTCTTT. Amino acid sequence: CASSLNGGEAFF.

This rearrangement joins TRBV5-1 to TRBJ1-1; D gene uncertain. Germline V gene data show CDR1 as SGHRS and CDR2 as YFSETQ. Trimming removed 3 bases from V and 2 bases from J, with 14 bases in between. The CDR3 totals 15 residues. The CDR3 sequence is CASSYDYLRNTEAFF. DNA for the CDR3: TGCGCCAGCAGCTACGATTACTTGCGAAACACTGAAGCTTTCTTT.

This clonotype has ten or more counts. The chain is built from TRBV27 and TRBJ1-5; D remains ambiguous. Trimming pared 4 bases from V and 3 bases from J, leaving 13 bases between. This CDR3 has 15 residues. The germline V gene has CDR1 MNHEY and CDR2 SMNVEV (reference sequence). CDR3 sequence (DNA): TGTGCCAGCAGTTCGACGGGTATTAACAATCAGCCCCAGCATTTT. This translates into CASSSTGINNQPQHF.

This clonotype was seen only a few times. The rearrangement uses TRBV10-3 and TRBJ1-4, with 9 bases lining up with TRBD1. The CDR3 is 13 residues long. With V trimmed by 11 bases and J by 3 bases, 4 bases remained unmatched. Germline lookup yields CDR1 ENHRY and CDR2 SYGVKD. The CDR3 protein is CASRQGANEKLFF. The DNA of the CDR3 is TGTGCCTCAAGACAGGGGGCTAATGAAAAACTGTTTTTT.

This clonotype was picked up a small number of times. The chain combines TRBV12-3 or TRBV12-4 with TRBJ1-5, with D uncertain. Trimming removed 1 base at V and 7 bases at J, with 8 bases between. CDR3 length: 13 amino acids. The CDR3 coding sequence is TGTGCCAGCAGTTTAGGTAAGGGACAGCCCCAGCATTTT. Protein: CASSLGKGQPQHF.

This clonotype has ten or more counts. This chain uses TRBV14 with TRBJ2-7; 12 bases align to TRBD2. CDR1 is SGHDN, CDR2 FVKESK, per germline. This CDR3 has 15 residues. The trim removed 3 bases at V and 3 bases at J, leaving 3 bases unmatched. The CDR3 coding sequence is TGTGCCAGCAGCCACCTAGCGGGAGGGTACTACGAGCAGTACTTC. This gives the protein CASSHLAGGYYEQYF.

This clonotype was found a few times. The V gene is TRBV4-2, the J gene TRBJ2-5, with 14 bases that match TRBD2. The CDR3 is 16 residues long. With 2 bases clipped from V and 4 bases from J, the junction kept 3 bases outside the gene matches. Germline values: CDR1 LGHNA, CDR2 YNFKEQ. The CDR3 coding sequence is TGTGCCAGCAGCCAACCGGGACTAGCGGGAGCAGAGACCCAGTACTTC. It is translated as CASSQPGLAGAETQYF.

This clonotype was seen repeatedly, ten times or more. The rearrangement uses TRBV5-1 and TRBJ2-7; D gene uncertain. This CDR3 contains 13 residues. V lost 2 bases and J lost 6, with 12 bases in between. The germline V gene encodes CDR1 SGHRS and CDR2 YFSETQ. DNA of the CDR3: TGCGCCAGCAGCTTTGATAGGGTTGCCGAGCAGTACTTC. Translated: CASSFDRVAEQYF.

The chain links TRBV28 to TRBJ2-7; TRBD2 agrees at 9 bases. Germline V gives CDR1 MDHEN, CDR2 SYDVKM. The trim removed 11 bases at V and 8 bases at J, leaving 13 bases unmatched. The CDR3 totals 13 residues. The CDR3 nucleotides are TGTGCCGGGGGGCGGGGGGGAGCATGGCAGCAGTACTTC. Its translation: CAGGRGGAWQQYF. The full variable domain, rest sourced from reference TRBV28 and TRBJ2-7, is DVKVTQSSRYLVKRTGEKVFLECVQDMDHENMFWYRQDPGLGLRLIYFSYDVKMKEKGDIPEGYSVSREKKERFSLILESASTNQTSMYLCAGGRGGAWQQYFGPGTRLTVT.

This clonotype was detected ten times or more. The chain is built from TRBV28 and TRBJ2-1, with TRBD1 matching 7 bases. The trim removed 2 bases at V and 4 bases at J, leaving 8 bases unmatched. Germline values: CDR1 MDHEN, CDR2 SYDVKM. This CDR3 is built from 16 residues. CDR3 sequence: CASSLIAGTAYNEQFF. In DNA form, the CDR3 reads TGTGCCAGCAGTTTAATTGCCGGGACAGCATACAATGAGCAGTTCTTC.

The J gene is TRBJ1-5, the V gene TRBV6-1, with TRBD1 as a possible D gene (5 bases). Germline V lookup: CDR1 MNHNS, CDR2 SASEGT. The length of the CDR3 is 15 residues. V lost 2 bases and J lost 1, with 9 bases in between. CDR3 region: CASSEQGRSNQPQHF. The CDR3 nucleotides are TGTGCCAGCAGTGAACAGGGAAGGAGCAATCAGCCCCAGCATTTT.

This clonotype was observed at least ten times. The chain couples TRBV5-1 to TRBJ1-1; unclear D gene. Trimming took 2 bases from V and 0 from J, leaving 17 bases between them. CDR1 and CDR2 (germline): SGHRS, YFSETQ. The CDR3 extends over 17 amino acids. The CDR3 coding sequence is TGCGCCAGCAGCTTAGCTTCCATTGGGGTGATGAACACTGAAGCTTTCTTT. This encodes CASSLASIGVMNTEAFF.

This clonotype showed up many times. The chain links TRBV30 to TRBJ2-7, with D perhaps TRBD1 (6 bases). Between the trimmed V and J ends, which lost 1 base and 6 bases, there was a span of 13 bases. Germline CDR1 is GTSNPN and CDR2 is SVGIG (reference sequence). The CDR3 spans 13 residues. The CDR3 DNA sequence: TGTGCCTGGAGTGGGGGGACAAATCGCGAGCAGTACTTC. Protein: CAWSGGTNREQYF.

This clonotype was seen repeatedly, ten times or more. The chain is built from TRBV27 and TRBJ2-3; 10 bases fit TRBD2. This CDR3 comprises 16 residues. V was clipped by 5 bases and J by 0 bases; unmatched bases: 5. CDR1 is MNHEY and CDR2 is SMNVEV in the germline V gene (reference sequence). The CDR3 sequence is CASSMGLAQSTDTQYF. CDR3 sequence (DNA): TGTGCCAGCAGTATGGGACTAGCGCAAAGCACAGATACGCAGTATTTT.

This clonotype was observed at least ten times. The chain carries TRBV7-3 and TRBJ2-1, with 7 bases lining up with TRBD2. After removal of 3 bases from V and 3 bases from J, the junction contained 14 bases not matched to a gene. The CDR3 consists of 18 residues. Germline lookup yields CDR1 SGHTA and CDR2 FQGTGA. CDR3 in amino acids: CASSFGGGAGGGYNEQFF. The CDR3 DNA sequence: TGTGCCAGCAGCTTTGGCGGGGGTGCGGGCGGAGGCTACAATGAGCAGTTCTTC.

This clonotype has ten or more counts. CDR3: CSVATTSSYEQYF. In DNA, the CDR3 is TGCAGTGTGGCTACGACCAGTTCTTACGAGCAGTACTTC. The chain has TRBV20-1 and TRBJ2-7; no reliable D call. The CDR3 is 13 residues long. V gave up 7 bases and J gave up 4 bases, with 17 bases separating them. The germline CDR1 and CDR2 sequences are DFQATT and SNEGSKA (reference sequence).